This T cell receptor beta chain is drawn from a study of a mutant IDH1 vaccine in newly diagnosed glioma. For the study at large: Patients were started on vaccination 4-6 weeks after radiotherapy alone, or with temozolomide cycles. The sex distribution of treated patients was about 62% male and roughly 40% female, with a mean age of roughly 40 years. Scheduled at week 35, visit V12 preceded visit V13, held at week 47. Study observations and caveats: Alterations occurring in top peripheral T cell clonotypes seemed unrelated to pseudoprogression.

Time point here: week 35, safety follow-up. A single vaccine dose contained 300 ug of mutant IDH1 20-mer peptide, and topical imiquimod was used with it. Of note for this clone: The antigen remains undetermined.

Sequenced by immunoSEQ multiplex PCR; TCRdb stores in-frame clones only, minus some. Of some 42,000 clones listed, about 80% are singletons. The CDR3 has 14 amino acids. V was clipped by 4 bases and J by 3 bases; unmatched bases: 5. Germline CDR1 SGHRS, CDR2 YFSETQ. The clonotype was recovered from a woman aged 45-59 years with glioma. The chain carries TRBV5-1 and TRBJ2-5; 8 bases match TRBD2. This material consisted of PBMCs, taken from a glioma patient whose treatment included an IDH1 peptide vaccine. Written as DNA, the CDR3 is TGCGCCAGCAGCATCGGGACTAGAGAAGAGACCCAGTACTTC. This gives the protein CASSIGTREETQYF.